The clone carrying this TCR beta chain was seen a few times. The data belong to a study of response to subunit inactivated influenza vaccine. The trim removed 10 bases at V and 11 bases at J, leaving 7 bases unmatched. The CDR3 is 12 amino acids. CDR1 is SGHTA, CDR2 FQGNSA, per germline. One entry per CDR3 protein results from TCRdb running MiXCR on the RT-PCR reads. This sample has more than 700,000 distinct CDR3 sequences, with roughly 20% found just once. The specimen was PBMCs from blood, collected 5 days after vaccination. This rearrangement joins TRBV7-2 to TRBJ2-6, with 8 bases identical to TRBD1. This TCR was recovered from a man between 45 and 60 years old who received an inactivated influenza vaccine. The CDR3 DNA is TGTGCCACCCGGGGACAGGCATACGTCCTGACTTTC. It encodes CATRGQAYVLTF. Full variable domain (missing parts from reference TRBV7-2 and TRBJ2-6): GAGVSQSPSNKVTEKGKDVELRCDPISGHTALYWYRQSLGQGLEFLIYFQGNSAPDKSGLPSDRFSAERTGGSVSTLTIQRTQQEDSAVYLCATRGQAYVLTFGAGSRLTVL.